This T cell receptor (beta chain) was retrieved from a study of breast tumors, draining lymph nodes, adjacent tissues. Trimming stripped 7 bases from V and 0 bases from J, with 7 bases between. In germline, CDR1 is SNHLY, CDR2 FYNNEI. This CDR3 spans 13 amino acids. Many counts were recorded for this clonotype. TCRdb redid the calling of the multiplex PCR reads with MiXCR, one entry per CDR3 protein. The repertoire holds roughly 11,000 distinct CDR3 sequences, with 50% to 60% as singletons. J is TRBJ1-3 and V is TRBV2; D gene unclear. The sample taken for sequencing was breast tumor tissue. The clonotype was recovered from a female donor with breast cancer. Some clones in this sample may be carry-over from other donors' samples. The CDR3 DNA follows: TGTGCCAGCATAGGGCGCTCTGGAAACACCATATATTTT. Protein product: CASIGRSGNTIYF.